The clone carrying this TCR beta chain turned up a few times. CDR3 size: 14 residues. Germline V gene data show CDR1 as MGHDK and CDR2 as SYGVNS. The V end lost 6 bases, the J end lost 0 bases, and 9 bases lay between the germline ends. This sample was taken from a study of shared clonotypes between healthy human individuals. Deep level was the assay's run setting. The repertoire was sequenced with immunoSEQ multiplex PCR; TCRdb's copy has only in-frame clones and lacks some. Here the sample spans 400,000 to 600,000 clones, almost 80% being singletons. Sequencing input: PBMCs. This clonotype originated in a woman between 40 and 50 years old in good health. Some clones in this sample may be carry-over from other donors' samples. The rearrangement uses TRBV25-1 and TRBJ1-3; D uncertain. CDR3 coding DNA: TGTGCCAGCAGCGCCGGGATCTCTGGAAACACCATATATTTT. Amino acids: CASSAGISGNTIYF.